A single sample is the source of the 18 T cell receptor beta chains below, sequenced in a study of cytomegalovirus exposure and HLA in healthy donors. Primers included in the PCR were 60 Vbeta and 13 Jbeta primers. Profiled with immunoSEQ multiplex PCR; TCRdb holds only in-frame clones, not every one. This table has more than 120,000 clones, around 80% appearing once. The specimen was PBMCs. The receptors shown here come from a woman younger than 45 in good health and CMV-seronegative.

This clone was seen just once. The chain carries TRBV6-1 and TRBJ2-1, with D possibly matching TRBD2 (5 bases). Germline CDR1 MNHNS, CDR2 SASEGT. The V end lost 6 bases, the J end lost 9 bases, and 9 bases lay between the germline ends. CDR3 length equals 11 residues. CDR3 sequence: CASSGVREQFF. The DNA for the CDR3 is TGTGCCAGCAGCGGGGTTCGTGAGCAGTTCTTC.

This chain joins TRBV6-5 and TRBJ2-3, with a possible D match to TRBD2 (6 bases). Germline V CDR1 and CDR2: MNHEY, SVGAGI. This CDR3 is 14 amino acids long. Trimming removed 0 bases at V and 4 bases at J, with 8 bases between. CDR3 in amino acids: CASSYSRGADTQYF. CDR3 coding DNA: TGTGCCAGCAGTTACTCGCGGGGAGCAGATACGCAGTATTTT.

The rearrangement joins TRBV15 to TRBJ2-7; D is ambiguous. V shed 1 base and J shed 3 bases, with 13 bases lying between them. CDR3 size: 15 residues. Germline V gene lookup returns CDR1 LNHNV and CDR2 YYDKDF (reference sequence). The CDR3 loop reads CATSRGGVKSYEQYF. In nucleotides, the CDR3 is TGTGCCACCAGCAGAGGTGGAGTAAAGAGCTACGAGCAGTACTTC.

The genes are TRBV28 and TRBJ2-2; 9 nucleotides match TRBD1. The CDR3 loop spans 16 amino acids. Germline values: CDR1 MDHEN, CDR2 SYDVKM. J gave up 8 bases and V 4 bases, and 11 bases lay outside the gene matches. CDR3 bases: TGTGCCAGCAGTTCGGGGACAGGGCGAACTGGGGGGGAGCTGTTTTTT. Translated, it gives CASSSGTGRTGGELFF. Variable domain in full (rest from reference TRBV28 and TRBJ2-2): DVKVTQSSRYLVKRTGEKVFLECVQDMDHENMFWYRQDPGLGLRLIYFSYDVKMKEKGDIPEGYSVSREKKERFSLILESASTNQTSMYLCASSSGTGRTGGELFFGEGSRLTVL.

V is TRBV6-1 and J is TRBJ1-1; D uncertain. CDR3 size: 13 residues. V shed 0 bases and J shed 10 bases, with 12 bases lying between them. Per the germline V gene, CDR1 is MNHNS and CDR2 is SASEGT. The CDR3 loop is CASSEARGYRAFF. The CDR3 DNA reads TGTGCCAGCAGTGAAGCGCGTGGATACAGAGCTTTCTTT.

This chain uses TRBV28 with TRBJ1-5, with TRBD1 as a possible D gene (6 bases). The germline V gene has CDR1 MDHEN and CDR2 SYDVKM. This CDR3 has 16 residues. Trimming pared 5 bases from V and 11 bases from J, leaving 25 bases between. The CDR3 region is CASSASGTPNPWAQHF. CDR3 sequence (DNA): TGTGCCAGCAGTGCCTCCGGGACACCGAACCCATGGGCCCAGCATTTT.

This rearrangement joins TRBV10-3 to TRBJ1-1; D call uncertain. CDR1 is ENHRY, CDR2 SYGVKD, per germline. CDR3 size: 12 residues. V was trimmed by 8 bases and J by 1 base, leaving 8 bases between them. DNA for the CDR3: TGTGCCATCCTTACTGAGAACACTGAAGCTTTCTTT. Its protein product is CAILTENTEAFF.

In DNA form, the CDR3 reads TGCGCCAGCAGCCAAGATCTGTCCTTCTCTGGGGCCAACGTCCTGACTTTC. This codes for CASSQDLSFSGANVLTF. The chain joins TRBV4-3 to TRBJ2-6; no reliable D call. This CDR3 has 17 amino acids. The germline CDR1 and CDR2 sequences are LGHNA and YSLEER. Trimming stripped 0 bases from V and 0 bases from J, with 9 bases between.

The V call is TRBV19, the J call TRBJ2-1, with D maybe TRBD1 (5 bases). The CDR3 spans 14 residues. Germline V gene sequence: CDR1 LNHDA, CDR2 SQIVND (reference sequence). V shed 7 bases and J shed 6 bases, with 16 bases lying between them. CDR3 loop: CASNSGIKGNEQFF. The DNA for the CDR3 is TGTGCCAGTAATTCAGGGATTAAAGGCAATGAGCAGTTCTTC.

Here the CDR3 DNA reads TGTGCCAGCAGCTTCGACAGCGCGAACACCGGGGAGCTGTTTTTT. Translating gives CASSFDSANTGELFF. The chain couples TRBV7-9 to TRBJ2-2; TRBD1 might be the D (5 bases). The V and J ends lost 3 bases and 0 bases respectively, with 8 bases between them. Germline V gene sequence: CDR1 SEHNR, CDR2 FQNEAQ (reference sequence). The CDR3 is 15 residues long. The full variable domain, with the rest looked up from reference TRBV7-9 and TRBJ2-2, is DTGVSQNPRHKITKRGQNVTFRCDPISEHNRLYWYRQTLGQGPEFLTYFQNEAQLEKSRLLSDRFSAERPKGSFSTLEIQRTEQGDSAMYLCASSFDSANTGELFFGEGSRLTVL.

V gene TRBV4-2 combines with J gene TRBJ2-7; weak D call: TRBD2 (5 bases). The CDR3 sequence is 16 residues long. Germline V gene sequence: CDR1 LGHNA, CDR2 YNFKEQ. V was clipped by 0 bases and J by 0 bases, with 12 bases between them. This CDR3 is CASSQDFSGSSYEQYF. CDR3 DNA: TGTGCCAGCAGCCAAGACTTCAGCGGTAGCTCCTACGAGCAGTACTTC.

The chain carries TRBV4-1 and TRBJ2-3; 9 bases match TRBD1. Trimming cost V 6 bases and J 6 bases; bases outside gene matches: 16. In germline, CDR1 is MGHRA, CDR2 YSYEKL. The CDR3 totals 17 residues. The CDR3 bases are TGCGCCAGCAGAGCAAGCCGGGACAGGGTCTTAATGGATACGCAGTATTTT. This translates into CASRASRDRVLMDTQYF.

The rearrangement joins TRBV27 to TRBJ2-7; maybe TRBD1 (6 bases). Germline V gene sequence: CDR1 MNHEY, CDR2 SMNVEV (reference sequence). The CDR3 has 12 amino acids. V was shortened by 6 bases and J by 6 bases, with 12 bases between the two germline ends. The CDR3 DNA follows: TGTGCCAGCAGGGCAGGGGAGTCCGAGCAGTACTTC. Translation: CASRAGESEQYF.

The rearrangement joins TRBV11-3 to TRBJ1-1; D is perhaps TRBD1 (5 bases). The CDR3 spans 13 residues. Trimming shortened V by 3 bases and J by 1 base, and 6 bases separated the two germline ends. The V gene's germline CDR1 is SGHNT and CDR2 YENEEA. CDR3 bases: TGTGCCAGCAGCTTGGGGCAGAACACTGAAGCTTTCTTT. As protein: CASSLGQNTEAFF. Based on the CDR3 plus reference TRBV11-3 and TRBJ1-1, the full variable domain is EAGVVQSPRYKIIEKKQPVAFWCNPISGHNTLYWYLQNLGQGPELLIRYENEEAVDDSQLPKDRFSAERLKGVDSTLKIQPAELGDSAVYLCASSLGQNTEAFFGQGTRLTVV.

CDR3 in DNA: TGTGCCAGCAGGAGGACAGGGTTGGAACAGACCCAGTACTTC. This codes for CASRRTGLEQTQYF. The rearrangement joins TRBV2 to TRBJ2-5; 8 positions match TRBD1. The CDR3 length is 14 residues. Trimming took 6 bases from V and 6 from J; bases not matched to a gene: 9. Per the germline V gene, CDR1 is SNHLY and CDR2 is FYNNEI.

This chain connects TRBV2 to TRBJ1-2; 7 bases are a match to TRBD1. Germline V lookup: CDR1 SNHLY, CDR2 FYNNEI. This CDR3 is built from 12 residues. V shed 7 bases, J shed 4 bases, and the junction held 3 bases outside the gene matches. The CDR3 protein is CASKTGAYGYTF. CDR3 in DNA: TGTGCCAGCAAAACAGGGGCCTATGGCTACACCTTC.

Written as DNA, the CDR3 is TGTGCCAGCAGCGCAGGGGGTCACACCGGGGAGCTGTTTTTT. It encodes CASSAGGHTGELFF. This chain uses TRBV9 with TRBJ2-2; TRBD1 matches at 7 bases. Looked up from germline, CDR1 is SGDLS and CDR2 is YYNGEE. J gave up 3 bases and V 3 bases, and 2 bases lay outside the gene matches. The CDR3 spans 14 residues.

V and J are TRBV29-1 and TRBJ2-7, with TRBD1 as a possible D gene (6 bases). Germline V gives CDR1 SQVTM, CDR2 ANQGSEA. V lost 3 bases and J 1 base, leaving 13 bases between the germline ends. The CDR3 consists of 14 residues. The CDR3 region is CSVDKAGESYEQYF. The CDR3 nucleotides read TGCAGCGTTGATAAGGCAGGGGAGTCCTACGAGCAGTACTTC.